This TCR beta chain was obtained from a study of blood T cell repertoires in COVID-19. The germline V and J ends were trimmed by 3 bases and 4 bases, with 13 bases remaining between them. The CDR3 consists of 14 residues. Germline CDR1 GTSNPN, CDR2 SVGIG (reference sequence). In the authors' methods: From reference gene primer amplification, estimates of nucleated cell counts were derived. The repertoire was sequenced with immunoSEQ multiplex PCR; TCRdb's copy has only in-frame clones and lacks some. D and trimming come from the DNA, and the V and J calls and clone size come from that table. The profile covers about 240,000 clones, with 65% to 90% appearing a single time and 4.7% taken by the ten largest.

This sequence joins TRBV30 and TRBJ1-5; D gene ambiguous. The sample taken for sequencing was peripheral blood. The TCR was taken from a woman in her 70s with acute or convalescent COVID-19. The DNA for the CDR3 is TGTGCCTGGAGCTCTTTAGTACCGAATCAGCCCCAGCATTTT. Its protein product is CAWSSLVPNQPQHF.